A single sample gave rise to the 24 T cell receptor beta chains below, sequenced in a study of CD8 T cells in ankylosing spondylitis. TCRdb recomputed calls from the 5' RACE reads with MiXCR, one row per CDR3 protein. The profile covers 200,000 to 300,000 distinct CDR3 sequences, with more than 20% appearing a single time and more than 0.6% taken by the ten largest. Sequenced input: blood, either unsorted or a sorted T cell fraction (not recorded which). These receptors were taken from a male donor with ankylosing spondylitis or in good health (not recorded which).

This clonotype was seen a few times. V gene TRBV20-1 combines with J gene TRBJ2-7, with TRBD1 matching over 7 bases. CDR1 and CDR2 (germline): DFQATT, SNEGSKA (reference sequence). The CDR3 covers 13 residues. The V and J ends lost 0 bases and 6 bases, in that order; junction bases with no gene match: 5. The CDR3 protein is CSARDNRGGEQYF. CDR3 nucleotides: TGCAGTGCTAGAGATAACAGGGGCGGCGAGCAGTACTTC.

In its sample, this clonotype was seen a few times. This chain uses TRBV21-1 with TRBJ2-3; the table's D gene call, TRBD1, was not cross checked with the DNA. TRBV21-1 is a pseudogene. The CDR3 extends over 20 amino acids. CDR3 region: CASSKADGKNFPRPTDTQYF. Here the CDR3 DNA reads TGTGCCAGCAGCAAAGCGGATGGGAAAAATTTCCCCCGACCCACAGATACGCAGTATTTT.

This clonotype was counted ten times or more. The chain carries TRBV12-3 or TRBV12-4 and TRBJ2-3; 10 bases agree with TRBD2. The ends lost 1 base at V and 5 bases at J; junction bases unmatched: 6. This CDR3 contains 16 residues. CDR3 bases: TGTGCCAGCAGTTTAGAGCGGGGGGGCTTGGGAGATACGCAGTATTTT. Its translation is CASSLERGGLGDTQYF.

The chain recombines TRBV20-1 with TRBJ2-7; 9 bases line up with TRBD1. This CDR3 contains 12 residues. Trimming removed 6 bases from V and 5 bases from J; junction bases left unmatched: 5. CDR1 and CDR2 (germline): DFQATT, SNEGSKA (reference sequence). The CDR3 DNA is TGCAGTGCCCTCCGGACAGGGGACGAGCAGTACTTC. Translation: CSALRTGDEQYF.

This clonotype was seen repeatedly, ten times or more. CDR3 residues: CASLRDTEAFF. The CDR3 DNA reads TGTGCCAGCTTGCGGGACACTGAAGCTTTCTTT. The chain joins TRBV6-5 to TRBJ1-1; D unclear. The CDR3 is 11 residues long. The ends were cut back, 8 bases at V and 3 bases at J, with 7 bases in the middle. Germline V CDR1 and CDR2: MNHEY, SVGAGI.

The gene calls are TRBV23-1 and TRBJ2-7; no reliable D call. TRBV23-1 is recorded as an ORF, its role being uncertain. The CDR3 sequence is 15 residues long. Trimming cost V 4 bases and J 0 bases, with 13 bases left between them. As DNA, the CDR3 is TGCGCCAGCAGTCTTAAGCGTATACTCTCCTACGAGCAGTACTTC. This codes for CASSLKRILSYEQYF.

CDR3 DNA: TGCAGCGCCCTGGGAGTTACGAGTGAAAAACTGTTTTTT. This sequence encodes CSALGVTSEKLFF. This chain links TRBV29-1 with TRBJ1-4; D not certain. The CDR3 consists of 13 residues. V was clipped by 7 bases and J by 7 bases, with 16 bases between them. From germline, CDR1 is SQVTM and CDR2 ANQGSEA.

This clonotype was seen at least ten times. The CDR3 region has the DNA TGTGCCAGCAGCGCTACAGGGGCAGGGCAGCCCCAGCATTTT. This codes for CASSATGAGQPQHF. The chain has TRBV9 and TRBJ1-5; 7 bases are shared with TRBD1. The CDR3 extends over 14 amino acids. The trim removed 3 bases at V and 7 bases at J, leaving 7 bases unmatched. The germline V gene encodes CDR1 SGDLS and CDR2 YYNGEE.

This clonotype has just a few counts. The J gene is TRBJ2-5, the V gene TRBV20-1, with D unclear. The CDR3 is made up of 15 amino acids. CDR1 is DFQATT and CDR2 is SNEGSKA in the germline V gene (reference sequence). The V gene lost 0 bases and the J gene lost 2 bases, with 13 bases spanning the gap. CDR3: CSARDPASLQETQYF. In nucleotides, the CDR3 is TGCAGTGCTAGAGATCCGGCTTCATTACAAGAGACCCAGTACTTC.

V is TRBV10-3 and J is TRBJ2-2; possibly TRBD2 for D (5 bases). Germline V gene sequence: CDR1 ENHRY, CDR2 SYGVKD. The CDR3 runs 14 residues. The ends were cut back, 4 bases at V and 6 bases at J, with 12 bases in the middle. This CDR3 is CAISANRESGELFF. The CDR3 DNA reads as TGTGCCATCAGTGCTAATAGGGAGTCCGGGGAGCTGTTTTTT.

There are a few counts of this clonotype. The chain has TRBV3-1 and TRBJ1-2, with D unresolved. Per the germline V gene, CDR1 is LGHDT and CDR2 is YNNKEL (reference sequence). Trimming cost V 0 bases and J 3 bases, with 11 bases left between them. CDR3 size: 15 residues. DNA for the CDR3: TGTGCCAGCAGCCAAGATCGAGGAAATTACTATGGCTACACCTTC. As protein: CASSQDRGNYYGYTF.

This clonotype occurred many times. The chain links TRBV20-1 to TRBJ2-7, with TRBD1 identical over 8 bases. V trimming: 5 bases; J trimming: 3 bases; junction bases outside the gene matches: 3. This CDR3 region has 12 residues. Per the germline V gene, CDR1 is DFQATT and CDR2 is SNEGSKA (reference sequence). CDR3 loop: CSAGTGDYEQYF. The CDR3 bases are TGCAGTGCTGGGACAGGAGACTACGAGCAGTACTTC.

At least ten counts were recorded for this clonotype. The CDR3: CASSPRGGRSTDTQYF. CDR3 coding DNA: TGTGCCAGCAGCCCACGGGGGGGGCGCTCAACAGATACGCAGTATTTT. The V call is TRBV9, the J call TRBJ2-3; 8 positions match TRBD2. V lost 4 bases, J lost 3 bases, and 10 bases stayed unmatched. Germline V gene sequence: CDR1 SGDLS, CDR2 YYNGEE. The CDR3 is 16 amino acids.

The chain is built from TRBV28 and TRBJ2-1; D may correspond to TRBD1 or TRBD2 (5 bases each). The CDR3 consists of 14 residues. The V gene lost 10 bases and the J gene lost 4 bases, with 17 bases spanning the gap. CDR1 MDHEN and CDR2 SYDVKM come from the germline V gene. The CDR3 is CAISWGSGYNEQFF. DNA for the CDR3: TGTGCCATCTCTTGGGGGTCGGGTTACAATGAGCAGTTCTTC.

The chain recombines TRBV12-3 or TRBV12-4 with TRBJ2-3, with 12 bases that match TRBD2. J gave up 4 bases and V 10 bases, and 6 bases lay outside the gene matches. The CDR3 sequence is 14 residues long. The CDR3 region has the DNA TGTGCCACCTCTAGCGGGGGGGCCGCAGATACGCAGTATTTT. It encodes CATSSGGAADTQYF.

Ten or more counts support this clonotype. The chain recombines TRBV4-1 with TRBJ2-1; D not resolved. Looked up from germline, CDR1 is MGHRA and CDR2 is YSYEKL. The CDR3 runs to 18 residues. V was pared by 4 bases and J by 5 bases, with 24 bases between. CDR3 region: CASSRQVTVRLQDNEQFF. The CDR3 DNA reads TGCGCCAGCAGCCGCCAGGTCACCGTGAGACTTCAAGACAATGAGCAGTTCTTC.

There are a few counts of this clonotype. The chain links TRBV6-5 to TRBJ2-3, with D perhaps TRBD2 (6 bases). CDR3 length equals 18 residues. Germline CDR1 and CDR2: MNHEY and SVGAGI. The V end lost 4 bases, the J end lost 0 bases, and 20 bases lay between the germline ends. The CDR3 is CASSSPRGGESSTDTQYF. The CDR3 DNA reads TGTGCCAGCAGTTCCCCCCGGGGAGGTGAAAGTAGCACAGATACGCAGTATTTT.

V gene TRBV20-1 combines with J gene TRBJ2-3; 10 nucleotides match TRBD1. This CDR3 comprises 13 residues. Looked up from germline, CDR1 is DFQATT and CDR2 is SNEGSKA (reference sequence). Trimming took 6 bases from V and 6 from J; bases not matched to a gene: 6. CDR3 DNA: TGCAGTGCCGGACAGGGGGTGGGTGATACGCAGTATTTT. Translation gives CSAGQGVGDTQYF.

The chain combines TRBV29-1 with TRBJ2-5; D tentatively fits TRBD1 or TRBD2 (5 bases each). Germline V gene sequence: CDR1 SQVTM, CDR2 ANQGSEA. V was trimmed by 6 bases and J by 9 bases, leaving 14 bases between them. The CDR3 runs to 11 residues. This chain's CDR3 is CSVGTAGAQYF. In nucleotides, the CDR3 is TGCAGCGTAGGGACGGCCGGGGCCCAGTACTTC.

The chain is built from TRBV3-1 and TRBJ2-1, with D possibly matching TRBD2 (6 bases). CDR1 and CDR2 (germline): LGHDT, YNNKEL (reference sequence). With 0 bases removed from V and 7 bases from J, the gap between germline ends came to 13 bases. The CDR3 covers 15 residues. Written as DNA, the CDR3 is TGTGCCAGCAGCCAAGACGGGGGATTCGTGAATGAGCAGTTCTTC. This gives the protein CASSQDGGFVNEQFF.

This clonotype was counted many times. CDR3 protein: CSATIAGTGYHEQYF. The CDR3 DNA reads TGCAGTGCTACAATCGCCGGGACAGGGTACCACGAGCAGTACTTC. The chain couples TRBV20-1 to TRBJ2-7; 9 nucleotides align to TRBD1. V shed 4 bases and J 5 bases; nucleotides not matched to a gene: 12. The germline V gene encodes CDR1 DFQATT and CDR2 SNEGSKA (reference sequence). The CDR3 is 15 amino acids.

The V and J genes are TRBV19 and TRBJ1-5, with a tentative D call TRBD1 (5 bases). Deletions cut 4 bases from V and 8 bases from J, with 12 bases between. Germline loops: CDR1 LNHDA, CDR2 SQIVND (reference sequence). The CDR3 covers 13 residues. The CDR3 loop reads CASSTGIVEPQHF. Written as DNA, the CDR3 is TGTGCCAGTAGTACAGGGATTGTGGAGCCCCAGCATTTT. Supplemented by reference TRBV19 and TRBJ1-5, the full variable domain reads DGGITQSPKYLFRKEGQNVTLSCEQNLNHDAMYWYRQDPGQGLRLIYYSQIVNDFQKGDIAEGYSVSREKKESFPLTVTSAQKNPTAFYLCASSTGIVEPQHFGDGTRLSIL.

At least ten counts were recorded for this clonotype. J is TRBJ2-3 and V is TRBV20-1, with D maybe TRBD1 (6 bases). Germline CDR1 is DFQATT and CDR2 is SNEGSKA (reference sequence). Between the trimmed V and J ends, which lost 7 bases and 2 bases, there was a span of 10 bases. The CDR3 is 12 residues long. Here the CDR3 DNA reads TGCAGTGGACTGGGGGCCACAGATACGCAGTATTTT. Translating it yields CSGLGATDTQYF.

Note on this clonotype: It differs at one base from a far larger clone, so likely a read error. In nucleotides, the CDR3 is TGTGCCAGCAGCTTCGGACAGGGGACCTACGAGCAGTACTTC. It specifies CASSFGQGTYEQYF. The chain uses TRBV7-2 and TRBJ2-7; 9 bases are a match to TRBD1. This CDR3 has 14 residues. Per the germline V gene, CDR1 is SGHTA and CDR2 is FQGNSA. The trim removed 3 bases at V and 2 bases at J, leaving 2 bases unmatched.